Listed below are T cell receptor beta chains from one sample, sequenced in a study of CD8 T cells in Susac syndrome. Each CDR3 protein gets one entry after TCRdb re-called the immunoSEQ multiplex PCR reads with MiXCR. The table shows just over 150,000 distinct CDR3 sequences, with about 94% occurring only once. The specimen sequenced was CD8+ T cells from PBMCs. Source of these receptors: a human donor with multiple sclerosis. Each CDR3 is given with its conserved first and last residue. D genes are given only for firm matches. Not every row has a clone size; where given, it reads once, few, many or a size class.

size,V,D,length,J,CDR3,DNA
NA,TRBV30,TRBD1,14,TRBJ1-4,CAWSVRTGKEKLFF,TGTGCCTGGAGTGTACGGACAGGGAAAGAAAAACTGTTTTTT
NA,TRBV2,TRBD2,16,TRBJ2-3,CASRRGSGGAGDTQYF,TGTGCCAGCAGGAGGGGTAGCGGGGGGGCTGGAGATACGCAGTATTTT
NA,TRBV7-9,NA,17,TRBJ1-5,CASSLVATQGGDQPQHF,TGTGCCAGCAGCTTAGTTGCGACACAGGGTGGAGATCAGCCCCAGCATTTT
once,TRBV7-9,NA,13,TRBJ1-2,CASSSTGIYGYTF,TGTGCCAGCAGCTCCACAGGGATCTATGGCTACACCTTC
NA,TRBV20-1,NA,11,TRBJ2-3,CSAGYTDTQYF,TGCAGTGCAGGGTACACAGATACGCAGTATTTT
NA,TRBV6-2/TRBV6-3,TRBD1,15,TRBJ2-7,CASSFLGTGDYEQYF,TGTGCCAGCAGTTTCCTCGGGACAGGGGACTACGAGCAGTACTTC
NA,TRBV27,NA,16,TRBJ2-7,CASSPSTGNRPYEQYF,TGTGCCAGCAGTCCCTCAACAGGGAATCGACCCTACGAGCAGTACTTC
NA,TRBV27,TRBD1,15,TRBJ2-7,CASRTSGTVIYEQYF,TGTGCCAGCCGTACCTCCGGGACAGTGATCTACGAGCAGTACTTC
NA,TRBV4-2,TRBD2,17,TRBJ2-5,CASSLFSSGGPRETQYF,TGTGCCAGCAGCCTTTTCTCTAGCGGGGGGCCGCGAGAGACCCAGTACTTC
NA,TRBV19,NA,16,TRBJ2-2,CASSIVLGVNTGELFF,TGTGCCAGTAGTATAGTTCTGGGAGTGAACACCGGGGAGCTGTTTTTT
NA,TRBV29-1,TRBD1,10,TRBJ1-1,CSADRAGAFF,TGCAGCGCGGACAGGGCGGGGGCTTTCTTT
NA,TRBV30,TRBD1,14,TRBJ2-7,CAWSDLDRLDEQYF,TGTGCCTGGAGCGACCTGGACAGGTTGGACGAGCAGTACTTC
NA,TRBV12-5,TRBD1,15,TRBJ1-1,CASGSTQGISTEAFF,TGTGCTAGTGGCTCCACACAGGGGATTTCCACTGAAGCTTTCTTT
NA,TRBV29-1,NA,15,TRBJ2-7,CSVDGVGTDYYEQYF,TGCAGCGTTGACGGAGTAGGCACCGATTACTACGAGCAGTACTTC
NA,TRBV3-1,NA,13,TRBJ2-7,CASSQDLTYEQYF,TGTGCCAGCAGCCAAGATCTCACCTACGAGCAGTACTTC
NA,TRBV2,TRBD1,12,TRBJ2-7,CASRGQGVEQYF,TGTGCCAGCAGGGGACAGGGGGTCGAGCAGTACTTC
NA,TRBV9,NA,14,TRBJ1-4,CASSVSRADEKLFF,TGTGCCAGCAGCGTTTCCAGGGCTGATGAAAAACTGTTTTTT
once,TRBV7-9,TRBD1,16,TRBJ2-1,CASSFPFRGSDNEQFF,TGTGCCAGCAGCTTCCCCTTCAGGGGGTCCGACAATGAGCAGTTCTTC
NA,TRBV11-2,NA,15,TRBJ2-5,CASSLGPGAWREQYF,TGTGCCAGCAGCCTAGGCCCGGGGGCTTGGCGTGAGCAGTACTTC
once,TRBV6-4,NA,13,TRBJ2-7,CASSLGPNREQYF,TGTGCCAGCAGTCTCGGGCCAAACCGGGAGCAGTACTTC
NA,TRBV30,NA,13,TRBJ1-1,CAWSGAKYTEAFF,TGTGCCTGGAGTGGGGCAAAGTACACTGAAGCTTTCTTT
NA,TRBV27,NA,13,TRBJ1-5,CASSSGVWQPQHF,TGTGCCAGCAGTTCTGGGGTATGGCAGCCCCAGCATTTT
NA,TRBV7-9,TRBD1,15,TRBJ2-5,CASSLAEGQGETQYF,TGTGCCAGCAGCTTAGCAGAGGGACAGGGTGAGACCCAGTACTTC
NA,TRBV5-1,NA,14,TRBJ2-5,CASSLAVGQETQYF,TGCGCCAGCAGCTTGGCGGTAGGACAAGAGACCCAGTACTTC
NA,TRBV28,NA,12,TRBJ2-2,CASGGGGGELFF,TGTGCCAGCGGAGGGGGTGGCGGGGAGCTGTTTTTT
NA,TRBV7-9,NA,14,TRBJ1-2,CASTPFTSRDGYTF,TGTGCCAGCACCCCGTTTACATCCAGGGACGGCTACACCTTC
NA,TRBV16,NA,13,TRBJ1-2,CASSPGNNYGYTF,TGTGCCAGCAGCCCCGGAAATAACTATGGCTACACCTTC
NA,TRBV12-5,NA,10,TRBJ2-1,CASGQDEQFF,TGTGCTAGTGGTCAGGATGAGCAGTTCTTC
NA,TRBV4-3,NA,15,TRBJ1-5,CASGQVDSLGQPQHF,TGCGCCAGCGGACAAGTTGACTCGCTGGGTCAGCCCCAGCATTTT
NA,TRBV4-2,TRBD1,12,TRBJ1-2,CASSQALDRPTF,TGTGCCAGCAGCCAAGCCCTGGACAGGCCCACCTTC
NA,TRBV12-3/TRBV12-4,NA,12,TRBJ2-2,CASTRARGELFF,TGTGCCAGCACCCGAGCCCGGGGGGAGCTGTTTTTT
NA,TRBV6-5,NA,18,TRBJ2-4,CASSYSLEGGRGKNIQYF,TGTGCCAGCAGTTACTCACTCGAGGGGGGAAGGGGCAAAAACATTCAGTACTTC
NA,TRBV12-3/TRBV12-4,TRBD1,14,TRBJ1-3,CASSYGTGLNTIYF,TGTGCCAGCAGTTATGGGACAGGACTAAACACCATATATTTT
NA,TRBV11-2,NA,17,TRBJ1-6,CASSEQTGPLSNSPLHF,TGTGCCAGCAGCGAGCAGACAGGACCCCTCAGTAATTCACCCCTCCACTTT
NA,TRBV23-1,NA,15,TRBJ2-7,CASSTKGLWGYEQYF,TGCGCCAGCAGTACTAAGGGACTTTGGGGGTACGAGCAGTACTTC
NA,TRBV6-2/TRBV6-3,TRBD1,17,TRBJ2-1,CASSYVYGTEYYNEQFF,TGTGCCAGCAGTTACGTTTATGGGACAGAGTACTACAATGAGCAGTTCTTC
NA,TRBV12-5,TRBD2,14,TRBJ2-1,CASASTSGRNEQFF,TGTGCTAGTGCCTCGACTAGCGGAAGGAATGAGCAGTTCTTC